The clone carrying this T cell receptor beta chain has at least ten counts. Its antigen is still unknown. Genomic DNA, the template, was used for profiling of the TCR beta VDJ and CDR3. TCRdb re-called the reads through MiXCR, storing one row per CDR3 protein. The sample records 200,000 to 250,000 distinct CDR3 sequences, 30% to 35% being singletons. This specimen comes from a study of CD8+CD57+ T cells in acquired aplastic anemia. For the study at large: DNA from sorted CD4+ and CD8+ cells averaged roughly 3.2 ug.

Looked up from germline, CDR1 is WSHSY and CDR2 is SAAADI. Trimming removed 4 bases from V and 8 bases from J; junction bases left unmatched: 1. This CDR3 is 12 amino acids long. Points from the study as a whole: Common to patients and controls were approximately 30 CD8+ CDR3 sequences.

This sequence was found in a human donor in good health, serving as a control. The material sequenced was sorted CD4+, CD8+, or CD8+CD57+ T cells (not recorded which) from PBMCs. J is TRBJ2-3 and V is TRBV10-2, with 9 bases that match TRBD2. In DNA form, the CDR3 reads TGCGCCAGCAGTGGGACTAGCGCTACGCAGTATTTT. Encoded protein: CASSGTSATQYF.